This TCR beta chain was retrieved from a study of shared clonotypes between healthy human individuals. General study points: Non-shared clonotypes showed lower generation probabilities than clonotypes common to all four donors.

How the authors handled the data: Junction-only sequences without quality scores came from ImmunoSEQ, so filtering differed. Clones were read by immunoSEQ multiplex PCR, and TCRdb kept only the in-frame ones, dropping some. The DNA gave D and trimming, while V, J and clone size come from that table. The data hold millions of clones, with about 95% observed a single time. Trimming removed 3 bases from V and 3 bases from J, with 17 bases in between. This CDR3 region has 16 residues. Germline CDR1 LNHDA, CDR2 SQIVND (reference sequence). Terminally differentiated effector memory CD45RA+ cells were excluded by CCR7 positive selection of CD45RO-negative cells. Only Caucasian adults living in Nashville, Tennessee made up the donor group. This clone was observed once. Its antigen is not known.

The sequence derives from a young man in good health. Sequenced material: naive CD8+ T cells sorted from blood. This chain connects TRBV19 to TRBJ1-2; D might be TRBD1 (5 bases). This CDR3 reads CASSILGGEGHYGYTF. In nucleotides, the CDR3 is TGTGCCAGTAGTATCCTAGGCGGAGAGGGGCACTATGGCTACACCTTC. The whole variable domain, remainder taken from reference TRBV19 and TRBJ1-2, is DGGITQSPKYLFRKEGQNVTLSCEQNLNHDAMYWYRQDPGQGLRLIYYSQIVNDFQKGDIAEGYSVSREKKESFPLTVTSAQKNPTAFYLCASSILGGEGHYGYTFGSGTRLTVV.